In this sample, the clone carrying this T cell receptor beta chain turned up many times. The data are from a study of Graves' ophthalmopathy and Graves' hyperthyroidism. Beta-chain TCR CDR3 regions were amplified from RNA transcripts. HTBI-primed RT-PCR formed the first round, and a multiplex PCR formed the second. Each CDR3 protein is one row after TCRdb ran MiXCR on the multiplex PCR reads. The data hold about 400,000 distinct CDR3 sequences, with approximately 20% observed a single time. Trimming stripped 3 bases from V and 6 bases from J, with 10 bases between. There are 14 residues in the CDR3. Germline V gives CDR1 KGHDR, CDR2 SFDVKD.

This TCR was sampled from a woman aged 18-30 years with Graves' ophthalmopathy. V is TRBV24-1 and J is TRBJ2-2, with D possibly matching TRBD1 (5 bases). The sequenced sample consisted of peripheral blood. The CDR3 region has the DNA TGTGCCACCAGTGATACTCAGGGTTCCGGGGAGCTGTTTTTT. Protein product: CATSDTQGSGELFF.